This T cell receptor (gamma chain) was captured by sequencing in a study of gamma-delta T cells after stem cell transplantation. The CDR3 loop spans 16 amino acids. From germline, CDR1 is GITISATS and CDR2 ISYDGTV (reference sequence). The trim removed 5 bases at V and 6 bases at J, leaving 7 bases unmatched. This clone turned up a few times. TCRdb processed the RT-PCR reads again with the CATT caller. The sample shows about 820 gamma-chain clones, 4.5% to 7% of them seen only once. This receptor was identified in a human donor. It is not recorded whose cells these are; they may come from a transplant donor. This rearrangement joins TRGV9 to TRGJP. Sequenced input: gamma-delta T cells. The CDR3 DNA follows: TGTGCCTTGTGGGGGGCTCTAGAGTTGGGCAAAAAAATCAAGGTATTT. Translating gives CALWGALELGKKIKVF.